What follows are 19 T cell receptor beta chains derived from one specimen sequenced in a study of CD8+CD57+ T cells in acquired aplastic anemia (dated by TCRdb to 2016 to 2019). The sequencing machine was an Illumina HiSeq 2000. Genomic DNA was used as template for profiling of TCR beta VDJ combinations and CDR3 sequences. TCRdb reanalyzed the raw reads on its own, using fastp at Q25 for trimming and MiXCR for clone calling, and kept in-frame beta chains. Duplicate CDR3 protein sequences are folded into a single record with the most common DNA and genes. The sample has roughly 160,000 distinct CDR3 sequences on record, about 60% of them singletons. In total, the top ten clones hold 35% to 50% of the sample. The specimen sequenced was sorted CD4+, CD8+, or CD8+CD57+ T cells (not recorded which) from PBMCs. These TCRs come from a human donor in good health.

The chain links TRBV7-8 to TRBJ2-3, with D unresolved. The CDR3 is 12 residues long. The V and J ends lost 7 bases and 8 bases respectively, with 13 bases between them. Germline CDR1 is SGHVS and CDR2 is FQNEAQ. The CDR3 coding sequence is TGTGCCAGCACCGAACTCTTGGGTACGCAGTATTTT. Its translation: CASTELLGTQYF.

This clonotype has only one observation. This likely comes from a read error, as the CDR3 has no conserved phenylalanine or tryptophan at its end. The chain joins TRBV25-1 to TRBJ2-7; 10 bases agree with TRBD2. CDR3 size: 16 residues. The germline V gene has CDR1 MGHDK and CDR2 SYGVNS. The V segment lost 6 bases and the J segment 2 bases; nucleotides outside the gene matches: 10. CDR3 sequence: CASSPMGTSATYEQYL. DNA of the CDR3: TGTGCCAGCAGCCCGATGGGGACTAGCGCTACCTACGAGCAGTACCTC.

This clonotype was detected a few times. The J gene is TRBJ1-2, the V gene TRBV20-1, with D possibly being TRBD1 (6 bases). Trimming removed 1 base from V and 0 bases from J, with 18 bases in between. There are 17 residues in the CDR3. CDR1 and CDR2 (germline): DFQATT, SNEGSKA (reference sequence). CDR3 protein: CSARVGGAGEPNYGYTF. The CDR3 DNA reads as TGCAGTGCTAGAGTGGGGGGGGCAGGGGAGCCTAACTATGGCTACACCTTC.

The gene calls are TRBV5-1 and TRBJ2-7; no clear D gene. The length of the CDR3 is 14 residues. CDR1 and CDR2 (germline): SGHRS, YFSETQ. The V and J ends lost 0 bases and 6 bases respectively, with 13 bases between them. CDR3 sequence (DNA): TGCGCCAGCAGCTTGGAAGCAAGCACGGGCGAGCAGTACTTC. This gives the protein CASSLEASTGEQYF.

In its sample, this clonotype was seen once. This chain joins TRBV7-9 and TRBJ1-5; D unclear. The CDR3 covers 15 residues. The V gene's germline CDR1 is SEHNR and CDR2 FQNEAQ (reference sequence). Trimming pared 5 bases from V and 0 bases from J, leaving 11 bases between. The CDR3 sequence: CASSLYGDSNQPQHF. In DNA, the CDR3 is TGTGCCAGCAGCCTCTACGGTGATAGCAATCAGCCCCAGCATTTT.

V and J are TRBV19 and TRBJ1-2; the match to TRBD1 covers 7 bases. The trim removed 5 bases at V and 7 bases at J, leaving 7 bases unmatched. The CDR3 contains 13 residues. Germline loops: CDR1 LNHDA, CDR2 SQIVND (reference sequence). CDR3: CASSADREGGYTF. CDR3 DNA: TGTGCCAGTAGTGCCGACAGGGAGGGTGGCTACACCTTC.

This clonotype turned up a few times. In this CDR3 the conserved last residue, phenylalanine or tryptophan, is missing, so a read error is likely. The DNA is left out, because the CDR3 cannot be placed on it with certainty; the CDR3 is given as TCRdb lists it. The chain is built from TRBV20-1 and TRBJ2-5; TRBD1 was called by the table and not checked on the DNA. The V gene's germline CDR1 is DFQATT and CDR2 SNEGSKA (reference sequence). The CDR3 is 12 amino acids long, termini counted. The CDR3 region is CSARPETGFFGS.

This clonotype has a handful of counts. This chain joins TRBV2 and TRBJ1-5; 7 bases fit TRBD1. The CDR3 totals 14 residues. Per germline, CDR1 SNHLY and CDR2 FYNNEI. Trimming cost V 4 bases and J 5 bases; bases outside gene matches: 5. The CDR3 loop reads CASSGQGGDQPQHF. CDR3 nucleotide sequence: TGTGCCAGCAGTGGACAGGGTGGGGATCAGCCCCAGCATTTT.

This chain uses TRBV20-1 with TRBJ2-1; the match to TRBD2 covers 10 bases. This CDR3 spans 14 amino acids. The germline V gene encodes CDR1 DFQATT and CDR2 SNEGSKA (reference sequence). As DNA, the CDR3 is TGCAGGATGGAGAGCGGGGGGGCAATCAATGAGCAGTTCTTC. Its translation is CRMESGGAINEQFF.

The chain joins TRBV10-3 to TRBJ1-2, with D hard to call. V gave up 2 bases and J gave up 4 bases, with 11 bases separating them. Germline values: CDR1 ENHRY, CDR2 SYGVKD. This CDR3 comprises 14 residues. In DNA form, the CDR3 reads TGTGCCATCAGTGAGGGTGACAATCGCTATGGCTACACCTTC. Protein: CAISEGDNRYGYTF.

This clonotype was recorded many times. This rearrangement joins TRBV6-4 to TRBJ1-4; D uncertain. Germline V gives CDR1 MRHNA, CDR2 SNTAGT. The CDR3 is 13 amino acids. The V gene lost 8 bases and the J gene lost 1 base, with 8 bases spanning the gap. This CDR3 reads CASPGETNEKLFF. CDR3 DNA: TGTGCCAGCCCAGGTGAAACTAATGAAAAACTGTTTTTT.

V is TRBV6-2 or TRBV6-3 and J is TRBJ1-2; D unclear. Germline values: CDR1 MNHEY, CDR2 SVGEGT. The CDR3 spans 13 residues. V was pared by 0 bases and J by 4 bases, with 6 bases between. CDR3 DNA sequence: TGTGCCAGCAGTTACTCGACGGGCTATGGCTACACCTTC. Translation gives CASSYSTGYGYTF.

The rearrangement joins TRBV24-1 to TRBJ2-3; 7 bases match TRBD1. The germline gives CDR1 KGHDR, CDR2 SFDVKD. With 2 bases clipped from V and 1 base from J, the junction kept 2 bases outside the gene matches. The CDR3 covers 15 residues. CDR3 region: CATSDSGTGTDTQYF. The CDR3 DNA reads as TGTGCCACCAGTGATTCCGGGACAGGCACAGATACGCAGTATTTT.

This chain links TRBV2 with TRBJ1-3; possible D gene TRBD1, 6 bases. The CDR3 contains 14 residues. The germline V and J ends were trimmed by 6 bases and 1 base, with 10 bases remaining between them. The germline gives CDR1 SNHLY, CDR2 FYNNEI. The CDR3: CASSGGASGNTIYF. DNA of the CDR3: TGTGCCAGCAGCGGGGGGGCTTCTGGAAACACCATATATTTT.

Many counts were recorded for this clonotype. The gene calls are TRBV6-5 and TRBJ2-3; D ambiguous. With 5 bases removed from V and 6 bases from J, the gap between germline ends came to 9 bases. Germline lookup yields CDR1 MNHEY and CDR2 SVGAGI. The CDR3 loop spans 12 amino acids. In nucleotides, the CDR3 is TGTGCCAGCAGTCCCCGGACGGATACGCAGTATTTT. This codes for CASSPRTDTQYF.

V is TRBV5-1 and J is TRBJ1-1; 7 nucleotides match TRBD1. Trimming took 4 bases from V and 2 from J; bases not matched to a gene: 8. CDR3 length equals 15 residues. The germline gives CDR1 SGHRS, CDR2 YFSETQ. CDR3 bases: TGCGCCAGCAGCCCTGGAGGGACAGCTAACACTGAAGCTTTCTTT. This sequence encodes CASSPGGTANTEAFF.

This clonotype was observed once. This chain connects TRBV2 to TRBJ1-5; 7 nucleotides match TRBD1. The length of the CDR3 is 14 residues. V shed 6 bases, J shed 7 bases, and the junction held 9 bases outside the gene matches. Germline CDR1 is SNHLY and CDR2 is FYNNEI. This CDR3 is CASRFDRVGQPQHF. The CDR3 DNA is TGTGCCAGCAGGTTCGACAGGGTGGGCCAGCCCCAGCATTTT.

CDR3 nucleotides: TGTGCCAGCAGCTTGGCGGGGGCGAGTGAGCAGTTCTTC. This translates into CASSLAGASEQFF. The V and J genes are TRBV5-4 and TRBJ2-1; D is perhaps TRBD1 or TRBD2 (6 bases each). The CDR3 has 13 residues. Germline assignment: CDR1 SGHNT and CDR2 YYREEE (reference sequence). V was clipped by 0 bases and J by 9 bases, with 10 bases between them.

The genes are TRBV7-2 and TRBJ1-1, with D uncertain. The J call may be wrong; the DNA end is better matched by TRBJ2-2. The CDR3 contains 15 residues. CDR1 is SGHTA and CDR2 is FQGNSA in the germline V gene. In DNA, the CDR3 is TGTGCCAGCAGCGAGAGCCGAATCACGGCGGGGGAGCTGTTTTTT. Translating it yields CASSESRITAGELFF.